The clone carrying this T cell receptor (beta chain) was counted between two and nine times. This same CDR3 is encoded by further DNA sequences in the sample. This specimen comes from a study of blood T cell repertoires in COVID-19. Looking at the study overall: The analysed material was cDNA or gDNA that came from T cells, B-cell-depleted T cells, or PBMCs.

Original processing notes: Cell counts per sample came from amplifying reference gene primers. TCRdb's copy holds only in-frame clones and misses some; the assay was immunoSEQ multiplex PCR. V, J and clone size are taken as reported in that table, and D and trimming were inferred from the DNA itself. The sample consists of some 160,000 clones, around 75% of them appearing once. The sequencing input was peripheral blood. The sequence came from a woman of 80 years or more with acute or convalescent COVID-19.

CDR3 loop: CASSSGLAGNEQFF. The DNA for the CDR3 is TGCGCCAGCAGTTCCGGACTAGCGGGCAATGAGCAGTTCTTC. The chain joins TRBV5-1 to TRBJ2-1; 11 nucleotides line up with TRBD2. J was trimmed by 6 bases and V by 5 bases; bases with no gene match: 4. There are 14 residues in the CDR3. Germline values: CDR1 SGHRS, CDR2 YFSETQ.